This TCR beta chain is from a study of blood T cell repertoires in COVID-19. Study background: There were acute and convalescent COVID-19 samples, and they came from the United States, Italy and Spain. From T cells, B-cell-depleted T cells, or PBMCs came the material, which was cDNA or gDNA.

Clinical history reported by participants formed the basis on which cohorts were assigned. This CDR3 comprises 14 residues. Trimming shortened V by 5 bases and J by 3 bases, and 12 bases separated the two germline ends. Germline CDR1 reads SGHTA; CDR2 reads FQGNSA. Here immunoSEQ multiplex PCR was the method, and the copy in TCRdb shows in-frame clones only, minus some. Seen here are 200,000 to 300,000 clones, 85% to 90% observed once, and the top ten hold less than 4%. Sequencing was performed on PBMCs or T cells enriched from blood (not recorded which). The chain uses TRBV7-2 and TRBJ2-3, with D maybe TRBD2 (6 bases). This receptor was identified in a woman younger than 45 with acute COVID-19. CDR3 amino acids: CASSVGLATDTQYF. CDR3 nucleotides: TGTGCCAGCAGCGTGGGACTTGCGACAGATACGCAGTATTTT.